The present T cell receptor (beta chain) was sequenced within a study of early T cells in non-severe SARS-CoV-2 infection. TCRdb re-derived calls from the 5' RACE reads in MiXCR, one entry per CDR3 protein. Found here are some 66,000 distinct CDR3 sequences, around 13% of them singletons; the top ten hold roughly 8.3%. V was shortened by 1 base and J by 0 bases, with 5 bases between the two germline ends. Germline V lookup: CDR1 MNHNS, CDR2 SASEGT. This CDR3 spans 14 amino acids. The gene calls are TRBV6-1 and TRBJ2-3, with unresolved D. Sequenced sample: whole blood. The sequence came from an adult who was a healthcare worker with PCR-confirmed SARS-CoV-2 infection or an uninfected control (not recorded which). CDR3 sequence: CASSEGRSTDTQYF. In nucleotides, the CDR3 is TGTGCCAGCAGTGAAGGTCGGAGCACAGATACGCAGTATTTT.